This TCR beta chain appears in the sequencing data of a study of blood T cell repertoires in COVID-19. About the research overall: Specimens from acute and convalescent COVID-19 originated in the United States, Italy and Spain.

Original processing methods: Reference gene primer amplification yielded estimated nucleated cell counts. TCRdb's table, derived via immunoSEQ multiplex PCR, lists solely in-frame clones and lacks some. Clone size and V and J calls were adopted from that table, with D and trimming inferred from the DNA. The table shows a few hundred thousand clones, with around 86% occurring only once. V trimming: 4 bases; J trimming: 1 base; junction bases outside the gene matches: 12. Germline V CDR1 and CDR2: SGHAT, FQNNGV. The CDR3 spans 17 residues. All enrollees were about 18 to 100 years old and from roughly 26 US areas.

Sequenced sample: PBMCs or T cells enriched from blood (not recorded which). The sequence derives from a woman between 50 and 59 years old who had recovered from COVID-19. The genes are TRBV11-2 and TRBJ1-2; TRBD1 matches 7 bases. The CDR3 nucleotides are TGTGCCAGCAGCTCACTAGTGGGACAGAGAGATAACTATGGCTACACCTTC. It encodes CASSSLVGQRDNYGYTF.